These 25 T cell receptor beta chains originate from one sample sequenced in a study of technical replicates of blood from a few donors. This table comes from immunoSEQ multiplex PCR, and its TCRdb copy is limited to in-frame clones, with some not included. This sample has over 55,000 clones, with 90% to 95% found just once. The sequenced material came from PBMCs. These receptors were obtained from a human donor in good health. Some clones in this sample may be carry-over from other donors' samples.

CDR3 residues: CASSLALTGLLRDEQYF. CDR3 nucleotide sequence: TGTGCCAGCAGCTTGGCTCTCACGGGTCTCTTGAGGGACGAGCAGTACTTC. The chain uses TRBV5-5 and TRBJ2-7, with D tentatively TRBD2 (5 bases). CDR1 SGHKS and CDR2 YYEKEE come from the germline V gene (reference sequence). Trimming removed 0 bases from V and 5 bases from J, with 21 bases in between. The CDR3 is 17 amino acids.

Here the CDR3 reads CASSSQAAVSYNEQFF. The CDR3 region has the DNA TGTGCCAGCAGCTCCCAAGCAGCGGTCTCCTACAATGAGCAGTTCTTC. The V gene is TRBV11-2, the J gene TRBJ2-1, with D possibly being TRBD2 (5 bases). The CDR3 runs to 16 residues. Trimming removed 4 bases from V and 0 bases from J, with 13 bases in between. Germline CDR1 and CDR2: SGHAT and FQNNGV.

CDR3 in amino acids: CAIGSSGTGTIPDTQYF. CDR3 nucleotides: TGTGCCATCGGTTCCTCCGGGACAGGGACCATTCCGGATACGCAGTATTTT. This chain links TRBV10-3 with TRBJ2-3; TRBD1 agrees at 9 bases. Losses at the gene ends were 8 bases for V and 6 bases for J; bases not matched to a gene: 18. This CDR3 region has 17 residues. Germline values: CDR1 ENHRY, CDR2 SYGVKD.

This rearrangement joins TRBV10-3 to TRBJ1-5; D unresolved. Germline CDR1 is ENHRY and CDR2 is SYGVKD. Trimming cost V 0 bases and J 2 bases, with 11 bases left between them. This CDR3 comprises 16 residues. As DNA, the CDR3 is TGTGCCATCAGTGAGTCGTTTATGCCGGGCAATCAGCCCCAGCATTTT. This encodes CAISESFMPGNQPQHF.

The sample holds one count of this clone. This CDR3 reads CASSLDRGRGNTIYF. Written as DNA, the CDR3 is TGCGCCAGCAGCTTGGACAGGGGTAGGGGAAACACCATATATTTT. The chain recombines TRBV5-1 with TRBJ1-3, with 7 bases fitting TRBD1. J gave up 4 bases and V 0 bases, and 4 bases lay outside the gene matches. Germline assignment: CDR1 SGHRS and CDR2 YFSETQ. The length of the CDR3 is 15 residues. Together with reference TRBV5-1 and TRBJ1-3, the CDR3 gives the full variable domain: KAGVTQTPRYLIKTRGQQVTLSCSPISGHRSVSWYQQTPGQGLQFLFEYFSETQRNKGNFPGRFSGRQFSNSRSEMNVSTLELGDSALYLCASSLDRGRGNTIYFGEGSWLTVV.

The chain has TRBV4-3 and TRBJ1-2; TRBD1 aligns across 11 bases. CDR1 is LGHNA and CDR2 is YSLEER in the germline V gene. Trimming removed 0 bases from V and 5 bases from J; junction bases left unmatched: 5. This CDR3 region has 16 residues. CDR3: CASSQDGTGGLYGYTF. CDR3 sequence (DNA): TGCGCCAGCAGCCAAGACGGGACAGGGGGGTTATATGGCTACACCTTC.

The CDR3 nucleotides read TGTGCCAGCAGCTTAGTCCCAGGTAGCTCTGGAAACACCATATATTTT. Encoded protein: CASSLVPGSSGNTIYF. This chain uses TRBV7-6 with TRBJ1-3, with D unclear. Germline V gives CDR1 SGHVS, CDR2 FNYEAQ. The CDR3 is made up of 16 amino acids. V was shortened by 1 base and J by 0 bases, with 10 bases between the two germline ends.

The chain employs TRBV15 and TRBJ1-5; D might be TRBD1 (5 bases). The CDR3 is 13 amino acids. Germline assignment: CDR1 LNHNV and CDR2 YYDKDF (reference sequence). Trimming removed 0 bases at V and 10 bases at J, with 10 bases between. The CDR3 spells CATSRDQGTPQHF. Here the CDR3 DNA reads TGTGCCACCAGCAGAGATCAAGGGACTCCCCAGCATTTT.

The CDR3 sequence is CASSLEASGGTGSGQYF. The CDR3 region has the DNA TGTGCCAGCAGTTTAGAGGCTAGCGGGGGGACCGGTTCCGGCCAGTACTTC. The chain recombines TRBV27 with TRBJ2-5, with 11 positions matching TRBD2. Losses at the gene ends were 2 bases for V and 10 bases for J; bases not matched to a gene: 15. The CDR3 is 17 amino acids. Germline CDR1 and CDR2: MNHEY and SMNVEV (reference sequence).

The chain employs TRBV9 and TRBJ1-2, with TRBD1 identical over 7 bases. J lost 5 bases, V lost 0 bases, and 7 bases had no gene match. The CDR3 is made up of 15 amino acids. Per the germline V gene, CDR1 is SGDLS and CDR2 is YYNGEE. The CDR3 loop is CASSVGAGGRYGYTF. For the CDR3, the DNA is TGTGCCAGCAGCGTAGGCGCAGGGGGTCGTTATGGCTACACCTTC.

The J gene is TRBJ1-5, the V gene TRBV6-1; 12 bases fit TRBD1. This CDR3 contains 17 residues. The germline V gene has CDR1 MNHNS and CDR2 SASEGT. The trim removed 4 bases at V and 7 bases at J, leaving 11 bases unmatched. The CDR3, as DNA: TGTGCCAGCAGTGCCATTCGGGGGACAGGGGGCGGACAGCCCCAGCATTTT. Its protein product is CASSAIRGTGGGQPQHF.

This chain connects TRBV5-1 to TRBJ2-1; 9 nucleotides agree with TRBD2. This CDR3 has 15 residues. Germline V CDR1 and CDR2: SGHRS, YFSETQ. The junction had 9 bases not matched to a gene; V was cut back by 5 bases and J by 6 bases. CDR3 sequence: CASSPGTSRGNEQFF. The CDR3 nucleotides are TGCGCCAGCAGTCCCGGGACTAGCAGGGGCAATGAGCAGTTCTTC.

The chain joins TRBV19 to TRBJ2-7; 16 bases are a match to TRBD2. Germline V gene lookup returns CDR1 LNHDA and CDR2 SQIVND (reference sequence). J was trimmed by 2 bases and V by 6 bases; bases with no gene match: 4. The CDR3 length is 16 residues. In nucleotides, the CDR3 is TGTGCCAGTAGCGTGGGACTAGCGGGAGGGCCCTACGAGCAGTACTTC. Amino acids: CASSVGLAGGPYEQYF.

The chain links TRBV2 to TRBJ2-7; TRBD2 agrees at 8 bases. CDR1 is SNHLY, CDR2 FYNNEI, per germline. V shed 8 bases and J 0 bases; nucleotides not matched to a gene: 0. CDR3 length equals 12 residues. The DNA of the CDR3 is TGTGCCAGCCGGGGGGGCTCCTACGAGCAGTACTTC. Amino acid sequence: CASRGGSYEQYF.

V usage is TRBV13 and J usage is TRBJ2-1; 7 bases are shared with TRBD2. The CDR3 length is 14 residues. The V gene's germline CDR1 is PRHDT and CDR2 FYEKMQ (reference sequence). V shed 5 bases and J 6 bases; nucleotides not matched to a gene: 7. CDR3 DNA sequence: TGTGCCAGCAGCCCTTCTGGGGGGGGCAATGAGCAGTTCTTC. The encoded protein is CASSPSGGGNEQFF.

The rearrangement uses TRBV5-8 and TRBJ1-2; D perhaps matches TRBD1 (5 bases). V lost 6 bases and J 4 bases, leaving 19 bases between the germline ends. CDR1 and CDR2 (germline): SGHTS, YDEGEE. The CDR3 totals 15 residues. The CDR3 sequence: CASNPGGTRLYGYTF. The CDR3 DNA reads TGTGCCAGCAACCCCGGGGGGACGCGGCTCTATGGCTACACCTTC.

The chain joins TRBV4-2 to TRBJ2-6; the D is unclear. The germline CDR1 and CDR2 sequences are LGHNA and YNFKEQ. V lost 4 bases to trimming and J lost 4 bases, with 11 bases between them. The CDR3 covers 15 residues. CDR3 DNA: TGTGCCAGCAGCCCCCGGCAGGCAGGGGCCAACGTCCTGACTTTC. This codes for CASSPRQAGANVLTF.

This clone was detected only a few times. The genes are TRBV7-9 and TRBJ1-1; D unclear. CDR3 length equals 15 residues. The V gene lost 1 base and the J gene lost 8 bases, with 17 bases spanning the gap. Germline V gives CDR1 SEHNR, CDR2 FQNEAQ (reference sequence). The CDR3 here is CASSLGDGVSREAFF. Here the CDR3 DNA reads TGTGCCAGCAGCTTAGGAGACGGGGTAAGTCGCGAAGCTTTCTTT.

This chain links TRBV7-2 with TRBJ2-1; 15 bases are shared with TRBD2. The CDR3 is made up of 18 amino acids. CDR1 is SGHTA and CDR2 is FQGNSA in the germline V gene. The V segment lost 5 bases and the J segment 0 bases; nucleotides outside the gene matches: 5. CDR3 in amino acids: CASSGTSGGPSSYNEQFF. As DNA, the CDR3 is TGTGCCAGCAGCGGGACTAGCGGGGGGCCGAGCTCCTACAATGAGCAGTTCTTC. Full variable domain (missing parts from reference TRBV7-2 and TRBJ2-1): GAGVSQSPSNKVTEKGKDVELRCDPISGHTALYWYRQSLGQGLEFLIYFQGNSAPDKSGLPSDRFSAERTGGSVSTLTIQRTQQEDSAVYLCASSGTSGGPSSYNEQFFGPGTRLTVL.

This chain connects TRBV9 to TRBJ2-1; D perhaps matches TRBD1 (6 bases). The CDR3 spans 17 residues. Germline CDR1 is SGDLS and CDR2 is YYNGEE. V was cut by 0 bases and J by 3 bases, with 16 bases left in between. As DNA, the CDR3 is TGTGCCAGCAGCGTAGGAGGGGGTGTTGCCAGCTACAATGAGCAGTTCTTC. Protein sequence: CASSVGGGVASYNEQFF.

The CDR3 loop is CASSPGGQGAVTF. DNA of the CDR3: TGTGCCAGCAGCCCCGGAGGACAGGGGGCTGTCACCTTC. V usage is TRBV7-3 and J usage is TRBJ1-2; 11 nucleotides line up with TRBD1. Germline loops: CDR1 SGHTA, CDR2 FQGTGA. Trimming took 5 bases from V and 13 from J; bases not matched to a gene: 9. CDR3 length: 13 residues. Looking up the rest from reference TRBV7-3 and TRBJ1-2 gives the full variable domain: GAGVSQTPSNKVTEKGKYVELRCDPISGHTALYWYRQSLGQGPEFLIYFQGTGAADDSGLPNDRFFAVRPEGSVSTLKIQRTERGDSAVYLCASSPGGQGAVTFGSGTRLTVV.

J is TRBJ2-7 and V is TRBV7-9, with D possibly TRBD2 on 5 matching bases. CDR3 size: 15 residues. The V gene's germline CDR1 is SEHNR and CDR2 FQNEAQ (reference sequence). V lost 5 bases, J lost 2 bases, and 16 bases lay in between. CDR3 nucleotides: TGTGCCAGCAGCCCAGGTAGTAGCGCCGCCTACGAGCAGTACTTC. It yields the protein CASSPGSSAAYEQYF.

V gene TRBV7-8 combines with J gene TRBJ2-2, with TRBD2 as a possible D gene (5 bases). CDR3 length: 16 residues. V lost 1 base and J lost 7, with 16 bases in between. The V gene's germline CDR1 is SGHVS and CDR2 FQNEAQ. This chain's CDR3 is CASSLVPPKGGGELFF. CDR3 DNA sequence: TGTGCCAGCAGCTTAGTTCCTCCCAAAGGAGGCGGGGAGCTGTTTTTT.

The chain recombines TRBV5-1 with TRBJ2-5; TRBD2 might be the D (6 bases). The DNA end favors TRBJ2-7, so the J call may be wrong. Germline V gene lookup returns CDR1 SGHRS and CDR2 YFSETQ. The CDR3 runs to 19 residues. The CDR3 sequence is CASSLTDSTRAGNAYEQYF. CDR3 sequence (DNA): TGCGCCAGCAGCTTGACTGACTCTACCAGAGCGGGCAACGCCTACGAGCAGTACTTC.

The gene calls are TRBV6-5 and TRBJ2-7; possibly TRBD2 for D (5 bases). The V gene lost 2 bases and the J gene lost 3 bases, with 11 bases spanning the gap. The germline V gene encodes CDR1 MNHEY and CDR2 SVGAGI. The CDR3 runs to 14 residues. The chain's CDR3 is CASSYRSEGYEQYF. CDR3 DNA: TGTGCCAGCAGTTACCGTTCAGAGGGCTACGAGCAGTACTTC.